The T cell receptor beta chain described here comes from a study of T cells in localized non-small cell lung cancer (dated by TCRdb to about 2020). Some background on the complete study: Comparing tumors with uninvolved tumor-adjacent lungs, the study looked at the T cell repertoires of 200 to 250 patients with early-stage NSCLC. The cohort consisted of approximately 240 treatment-naive NSCLC patients whose localized lung tumors had been resected. NSCLC patients had a mean age of approximately 70 years, and fewer than 150 were male and about a hundred female.

Including the terminal cysteine and phenylalanine, the CDR3 comprises 15 residues. Of all the DNA, just the CDR3 is kept, 45 bases in frame from base 1. V and J lose 0 bases and 2 bases, and a span of 12 bases separates them. CDR1 and CDR2, looked up from the germline V gene, are SGDLS and YYNGEE. Broader findings and caveats from the paper: Because of the exploratory design, TCR variables were selected using unadjusted p-values without false-discovery rate correction. The highest T cell clonality was observed in uninvolved tumor-adjacent lung, where clonality exceeded that of tumor, suggesting that antigenic responses were more focused in uninvolved tumor-adjacent lung. Higher blood T cell density associated with longer overall survival, while higher adjacent-lung clonality associated with shorter survival. Multi-region tumor sequencing was not performed, so intratumor heterogeneity could not be excluded. Of the top 100 tumor clones, a median of roughly 60 were detected in paired uninvolved adjacent lung; roughly 29 were also among that lung's top 100.

The immunoSEQ Assay was used to sequence TCR beta CDR3 regions from DNA. The authors' analysis ran thus. To compute T cell density, TCR beta template counts were normalized to usable DNA, which was estimated by amplifying housekeeping genes. The preseqR package was used to estimate richness by extrapolating to 400,000 templates for PBMC samples and to 120,000 templates for tissue samples. Clonality was defined by subtracting Pielou's evenness from one. Tissue-enriched TCRs were identified by differential abundance testing using productive amino-acid clonotypes, minimum total count 5 and alpha 0.1. The Jaccard Index and the Morisita Overlap Index were used to measure how much the repertoires overlapped between compartments. GLIPH clustered TCR beta CDR3s with public tetramer-defined viral CDR3s; viral motifs required at least three viral sequences plus V-gene enrichment. Not all clones reach the TCRdb copy of this immuneACCESS table, which keeps in-frame sequences only. Checked studies attribute under half of the gap to unresolved V genes and leave the rest unexplained. The V and J calls and clone size were taken over from that table, and D and trimming were inferred from the DNA. The sample table holds 55,000 to 65,000 clones, of which roughly 92% were seen once. The ten largest make up less than 20% of the sample.

At diagnosis, peripheral blood, uninvolved tumor-adjacent lung and tumor were collected and stored as a combination of fresh-frozen and FFPE material. For TCR repertoire profiling, blood samples were analyzed as peripheral blood mononuclear cells. A note on this clone: This receptor's antigen is unknown. Base qualities are not provided; no much larger clone lies one nucleotide away.

Sequences were derived from peripheral blood, sampled before any cancer treatment. The chain is assembled from TRBV9 and TRBJ2-7, with the D gene call left open. This TCR came from a man aged 35 to 70 with stage I lung adenocarcinoma. The sequenced DNA: TGTGCCAGCAGCGTAGGAGTCGAGGTAACCTACGAGCAGTACTTC. This codes for CASSVGVEVTYEQYF. Full variable domain (CDR3 extended with the reference TRBV9 and TRBJ2-7 proteins): DSGVTQTPKHLITATGQRVTLRCSPRSGDLSVYWYQQSLDQGLQFLIQYYNGEERAKGNILERFSAQQFPDLHSELNLSSLELGDSALYFCASSVGVEVTYEQYFGPGTRLTVT.